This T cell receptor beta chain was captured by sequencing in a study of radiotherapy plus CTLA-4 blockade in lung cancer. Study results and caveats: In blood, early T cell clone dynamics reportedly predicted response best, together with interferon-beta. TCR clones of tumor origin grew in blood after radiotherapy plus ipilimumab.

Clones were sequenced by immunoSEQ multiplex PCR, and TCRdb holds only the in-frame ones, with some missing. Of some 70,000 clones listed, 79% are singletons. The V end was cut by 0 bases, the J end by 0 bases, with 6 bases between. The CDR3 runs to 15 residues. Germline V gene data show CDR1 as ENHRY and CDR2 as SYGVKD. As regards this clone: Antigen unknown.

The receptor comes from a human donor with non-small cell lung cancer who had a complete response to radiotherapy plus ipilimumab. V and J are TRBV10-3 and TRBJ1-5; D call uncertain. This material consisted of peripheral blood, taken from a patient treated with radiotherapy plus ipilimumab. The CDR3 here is CAISESADSNQPQHF. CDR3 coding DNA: TGTGCCATCAGTGAGTCGGCAGATAGCAATCAGCCCCAGCATTTT.